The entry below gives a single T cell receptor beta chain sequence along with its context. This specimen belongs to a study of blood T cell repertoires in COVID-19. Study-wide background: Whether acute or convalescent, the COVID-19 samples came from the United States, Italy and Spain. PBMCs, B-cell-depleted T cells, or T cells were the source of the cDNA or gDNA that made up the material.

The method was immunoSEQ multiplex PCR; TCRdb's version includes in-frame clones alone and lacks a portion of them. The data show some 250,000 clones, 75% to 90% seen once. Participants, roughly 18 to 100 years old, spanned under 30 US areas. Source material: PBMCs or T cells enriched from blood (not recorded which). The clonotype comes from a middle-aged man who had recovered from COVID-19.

CDR3 protein: CASSQTLSDNEYEQYF. CDR3 in DNA: TGCGCCAGCAGCCAAACCCTTAGCGATAATGAGTACGAGCAGTACTTC. The chain employs TRBV4-3 and TRBJ2-7; D might be TRBD2 (5 bases). V lost 2 bases, J lost 4 bases, and 18 bases lay in between. The CDR3 runs to 16 residues. CDR1 LGHNA and CDR2 YSLEER come from the germline V gene.